The 5 T cell receptor beta chains presented below share a single source sample, sequenced in a study of radiation and T cells in renal cell carcinoma. The repertoire was sequenced with immunoSEQ multiplex PCR; TCRdb's copy has only in-frame clones and lacks some. The data contain about 78,000 clones, 80% to 90% of them singletons. Time point here: blood 4 weeks post-SBRT, at nephrectomy. Treatment of the sample: 15 Gy SBRT to primary tumor, nephrectomy 4 weeks later. Sample: blood, taken from a patient whose treatment included radiotherapy and nephrectomy. These receptor sequences come from a woman in her 70s with renal cell carcinoma.

The CDR3 DNA sequence: TGTGCCAGCAGCTTGAGAGCGGGGGCCTACAATGAGCAGTTCTTC. It codes for CASSLRAGAYNEQFF. The chain carries TRBV5-4 and TRBJ2-1; TRBD2 agrees at 8 bases. J gave up 2 bases and V 1 base, and 2 bases lay outside the gene matches. The CDR3 consists of 15 residues. Germline CDR1 is SGHNT and CDR2 is YYREEE (reference sequence).

The chain combines TRBV2 with TRBJ1-4, with TRBD1 as a possible D gene (6 bases). With 6 bases removed from V and 4 bases from J, the gap between germline ends came to 24 bases. The CDR3 length is 18 residues. Per germline, CDR1 SNHLY and CDR2 FYNNEI. The CDR3 region is CASSKEDLLGASNEKLFF. CDR3 DNA sequence: TGTGCCAGCAGCAAGGAGGACTTATTGGGGGCAAGTAATGAAAAACTGTTTTTT.

A few counts support this clone. The CDR3 coding sequence is TGTGCCAGCAGCGTAGGGCAGGTGGGGATAGGCACTGAAGCTTTCTTT. Protein: CASSVGQVGIGTEAFF. The gene calls are TRBV9 and TRBJ1-1, with D uncertain. Germline-derived CDR1 and CDR2 are SGDLS and YYNGEE. V lost 0 bases to trimming and J lost 4 bases, with 16 bases between them. This CDR3 region has 16 residues.

The chain employs TRBV28 and TRBJ1-5; tentatively, D is TRBD1 (6 bases). The V end was cut by 1 base, the J end by 14 bases, with 9 bases between. Germline loops: CDR1 MDHEN, CDR2 SYDVKM. The CDR3 runs to 11 residues. The CDR3: CASSLSGGEHF. CDR3 nucleotides: TGTGCCAGCAGTTTATCCGGGGGCGAGCATTTT.

V gene TRBV11-1 combines with J gene TRBJ2-3; D is unresolved. V was cut by 3 bases and J by 0 bases, with 10 bases left in between. The CDR3 spans 15 residues. Germline assignment: CDR1 SGHAT and CDR2 FQDESV (reference sequence). The CDR3 sequence: CASSFGVVSTDTQYF. DNA for the CDR3: TGTGCCAGCAGCTTTGGCGTCGTTAGCACAGATACGCAGTATTTT.